This TCR beta chain is drawn from a study of T-cell memory formation after mild COVID-19. About the study: Largely donor-specific TCR clusters were found. Study-level results: Contracting CD4+ clones were located mainly in CM and EM, and CD8+ clones in EMRA.

This CDR3 is built from 18 residues. V shed 7 bases, J shed 4 bases, and the junction held 17 bases outside the gene matches. On this clonotype: Its antigen is unidentified.

TCRdb analysed the 5' RACE reads with MiXCR anew, one entry per CDR3 protein. The table shows about half a million distinct CDR3 sequences, with 18% occurring only once. This rearrangement joins TRBV12-3 or TRBV12-4 to TRBJ2-3; 10 bases agree with TRBD2. Sequencing was performed on PBMCs or a T cell subset sorted from them (not recorded which). The clonotype comes from an adult woman who had mild COVID-19 (a few samples of this study predate the infection). Cell type and time point are not known. CDR3 loop: CASIRRLTAGGRADTQYF. CDR3 nucleotides: TGTGCCAGCATCCGGAGGCTTACAGCGGGGGGGCGGGCAGATACGCAGTATTTT.